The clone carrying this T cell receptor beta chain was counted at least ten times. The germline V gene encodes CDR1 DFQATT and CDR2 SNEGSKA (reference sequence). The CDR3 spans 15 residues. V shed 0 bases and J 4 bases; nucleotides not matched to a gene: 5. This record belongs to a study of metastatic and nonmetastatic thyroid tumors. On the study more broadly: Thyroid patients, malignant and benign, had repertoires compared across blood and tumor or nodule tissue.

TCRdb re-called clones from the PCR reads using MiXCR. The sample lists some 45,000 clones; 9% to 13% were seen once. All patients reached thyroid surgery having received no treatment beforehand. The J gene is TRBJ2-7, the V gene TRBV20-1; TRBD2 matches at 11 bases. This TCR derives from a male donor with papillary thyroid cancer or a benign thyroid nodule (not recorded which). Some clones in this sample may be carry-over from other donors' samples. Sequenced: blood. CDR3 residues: CSAREKLAGVYEQYF. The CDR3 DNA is TGCAGTGCTAGAGAGAAACTAGCGGGGGTTTACGAGCAGTACTTC.